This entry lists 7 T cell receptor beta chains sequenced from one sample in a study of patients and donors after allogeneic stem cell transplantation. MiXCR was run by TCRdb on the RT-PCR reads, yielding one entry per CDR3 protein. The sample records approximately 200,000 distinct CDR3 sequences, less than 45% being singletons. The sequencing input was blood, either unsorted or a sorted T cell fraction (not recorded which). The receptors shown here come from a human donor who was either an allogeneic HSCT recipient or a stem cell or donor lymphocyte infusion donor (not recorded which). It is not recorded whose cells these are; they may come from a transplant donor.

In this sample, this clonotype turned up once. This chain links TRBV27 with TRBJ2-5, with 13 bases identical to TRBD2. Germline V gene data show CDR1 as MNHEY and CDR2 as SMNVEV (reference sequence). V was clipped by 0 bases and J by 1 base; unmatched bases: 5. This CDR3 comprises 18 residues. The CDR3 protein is CASSLSLGLAGLQETQYF. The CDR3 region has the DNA TGTGCCAGCAGTTTATCGCTGGGACTAGCGGGACTCCAAGAGACCCAGTACTTC.

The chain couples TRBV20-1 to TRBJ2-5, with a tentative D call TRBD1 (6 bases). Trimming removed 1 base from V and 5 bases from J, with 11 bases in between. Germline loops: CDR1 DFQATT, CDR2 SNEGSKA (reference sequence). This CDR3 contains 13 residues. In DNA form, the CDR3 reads TGCAGTGCTAGAGCGGGACATACGGAGACCCAGTACTTC. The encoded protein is CSARAGHTETQYF.

The CDR3 loop reads CASSPSENNYGYTF. The CDR3 DNA reads as TGTGCCAGCAGCCCGTCCGAGAATAACTATGGCTACACCTTC. V gene TRBV4-2 combines with J gene TRBJ1-2, with D unclear. Per the germline V gene, CDR1 is LGHNA and CDR2 is YNFKEQ. The CDR3 length is 14 residues. V was trimmed by 4 bases and J by 1 base, leaving 10 bases between them.

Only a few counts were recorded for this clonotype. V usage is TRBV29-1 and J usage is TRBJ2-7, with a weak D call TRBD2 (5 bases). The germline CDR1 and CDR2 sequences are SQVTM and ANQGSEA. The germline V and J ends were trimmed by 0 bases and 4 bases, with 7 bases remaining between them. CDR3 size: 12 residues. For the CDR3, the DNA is TGCAGCGTTGAAGACGGGGTATACGAGCAGTACTTC. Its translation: CSVEDGVYEQYF.

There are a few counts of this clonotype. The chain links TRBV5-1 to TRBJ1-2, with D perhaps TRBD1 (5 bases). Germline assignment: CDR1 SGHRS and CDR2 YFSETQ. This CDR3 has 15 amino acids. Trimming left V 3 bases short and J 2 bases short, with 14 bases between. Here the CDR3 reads CASSSAAGNNYGYTF. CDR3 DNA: TGCGCCAGCAGCTCGGCAGCAGGGAACAACTATGGCTACACCTTC.

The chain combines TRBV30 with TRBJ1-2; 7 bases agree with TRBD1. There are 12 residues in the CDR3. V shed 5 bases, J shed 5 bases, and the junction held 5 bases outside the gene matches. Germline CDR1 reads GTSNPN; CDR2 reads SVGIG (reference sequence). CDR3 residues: CAWSSRGYGYTF. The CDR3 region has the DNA TGTGCCTGGTCGAGCAGGGGGTATGGCTACACCTTC.

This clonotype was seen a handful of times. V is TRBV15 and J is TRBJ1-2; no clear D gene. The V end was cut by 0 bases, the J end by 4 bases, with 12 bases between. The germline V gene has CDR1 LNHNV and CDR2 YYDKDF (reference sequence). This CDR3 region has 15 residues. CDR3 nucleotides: TGTGCCACCAGCAGAGATTTTCGGGTTCCCTATGGCTACACCTTC. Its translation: CATSRDFRVPYGYTF. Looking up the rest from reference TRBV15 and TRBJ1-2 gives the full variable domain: DAMVIQNPRYQVTQFGKPVTLSCSQTLNHNVMYWYQQKSSQAPKLLFHYYDKDFNNEADTPDNFQSRRPNTSFCFLDIRSPGLGDTAMYLCATSRDFRVPYGYTFGSGTRLTVV.